This T cell receptor beta chain came from a study of cytomegalovirus exposure and HLA in healthy donors (dated by TCRdb to 2016 to 2017). As for the study more broadly: A later analysis indicated that the roughly 120 validation repertoires were generated on the platform also employed for the 700 or so repertoires of the first cohort. The study was designed to test whether signatures of past pathogen exposure could be identified by cataloging public T cell receptors. Along with the roughly 610-subject first cohort, a separate validation cohort of over a hundred different subjects was used. To predict cytomegalovirus infection status, the study brought together high-throughput TCR immunosequencing, statistical association of individual TCRs with disease status, and machine learning.

The investigation overall reported the following: In a later analysis, TCRs clustered in the first cohort were found to also tend to co-occur in the approximately 120 validation repertoires, with approximately 94% of cluster scores above 0. The study gave a list of around 170 TCR beta chains associated with cytomegalovirus. A few of the identified cytomegalovirus-associated TCR beta chains were confirmed in vitro to be specific for cytomegalovirus antigens. Across donors, most TCR sequences were observed very rarely, whereas some public TCRs were present in many individuals. According to the authors, the approach could potentially be generalized to other disease states and immunological phenotypes. The validation cohort had no HLA typing available for a later analysis, so co-occurrence within that cohort was assessed over all 120 or so repertoires. Cytomegalovirus status was reported to be diagnosed by the classifier with high specificity and sensitivity in both the original and validation cohorts.

Separate from the roughly 700-subject first cohort, the validation cohort of 90 to 150 subjects was the group to which the donors belonged. The library was made by the immunoSEQ multiplex PCR assay. The authors' analysis ran thus. To diagnose cytomegalovirus status from the catalog of TCR beta chain sequences, a statistical classification framework was built. In its TCRdb copy, this immuneACCESS table keeps in-frame sequences only and misses some clones. Where compared with another copy, unresolved V genes explain less than half of these, and the others have no known cause. The D gene and trimming were derived from the DNA, and the V and J assignments and clone size from that table. Present in this sample are fewer than 300,000 clones, roughly 90% of which were seen just once. Of the sample, about 0.99% falls within the top ten clones. Concerning this clone itself: The specificity of this receptor is unknown. Within one base of it there is no much larger clone, and no base qualities were kept.

V loses 0 bases, J loses 7 bases, and the germline ends lie 9 bases apart. The CDR1 and CDR2 encoded by the germline V gene are SGHNT and YENEEA. Taken from cysteine to phenylalanine, the CDR3 has 13 residues. The CDR3 DNA has 39 bases and is translated from base 1. This clonotype originated in a woman younger than 30 in good health and CMV-seronegative. The receptor chain draws on TRBV11-3 and TRBJ1-1; confidence is insufficient to name the D gene. Sample: PBMCs. The DNA is as follows: TGTGCCAGCAGCTTAGATGGCCAAAGTGAAGCTTTCTTT. This encodes CASSLDGQSEAFF.